This T cell receptor beta chain emerged from a study of circulating CD8 cells and anti-PD-1 response in melanoma. Regarding the study as a whole: Under 7.5% of TRB clonotypes were shared between subsets at M1.

This clonotype occurred once. Its antigen is unknown. A read error may explain this, as a much larger clone is one base away. V lost 2 bases, J lost 6 bases, and 3 bases stayed unmatched. There are 15 residues in the CDR3. Germline V gene lookup returns CDR1 MDHEN and CDR2 SYDVKM. From live CD3+CD8+TCRalphabeta+ cells, four PD-1 and/or TIGIT subsets were sorted. Using about 15 ng of total RNA, TCR libraries were made with the QIAseq Immune Repertoire TCR panel. One entry per CDR3 protein, called by TCRdb with MiXCR from the reads. The data hold a few hundred distinct CDR3 sequences, with 8.5% to 10% observed a single time.

This TCR was recovered from a human donor with melanoma. The specimen comprised CD8+ T cells from PBMCs, sampled at baseline or after one month of anti-PD-1 therapy (not recorded which). The chain carries TRBV28 and TRBJ2-1; TRBD2 agrees at 11 bases. The CDR3 spells CASSLRGLAGNEQFF. The CDR3 nucleotides read TGTGCCAGCAGTTTACGTGGACTAGCGGGCAATGAGCAGTTCTTC. Filled out from reference TRBV28 and TRBJ2-1, the complete variable domain reads DVKVTQSSRYLVKRTGEKVFLECVQDMDHENMFWYRQDPGLGLRLIYFSYDVKMKEKGDIPEGYSVSREKKERFSLILESASTNQTSMYLCASSLRGLAGNEQFFGPGTRLTVL.